The 8 T cell receptor beta chains below were found in one sample sequenced in a study of blood T cell repertoires in COVID-19. TCRdb's copy holds only in-frame clones and misses some; the assay was immunoSEQ multiplex PCR. The sample has around 250,000 clones; around 90% are singletons. The specimen was PBMCs or T cells enriched from blood (not recorded which). The source of these receptors is a human donor in a cohort exposed to, infected with or recovered from COVID-19 (not recorded which). The donor label of this sample is uncertain.

The chain couples TRBV3-1 (or the pseudogene TRBV3-2) to TRBJ2-2; 9 bases align to TRBD1. The CDR3 totals 15 residues. Germline values: CDR1 LGHDT, CDR2 YNNKEL (reference sequence). J was trimmed by 7 bases and V by 4 bases; bases with no gene match: 7. CDR3 DNA: TGTGCCAGCAGCCCTCGGACAGGGGAAGTCGGGGAGCTGTTTTTT. It codes for CASSPRTGEVGELFF.

This clone was recorded only once. The sample has other DNA sequences that encode this CDR3 too. The J gene is TRBJ2-7, the V gene TRBV7-2, with TRBD1 matching 11 bases. After removal of 3 bases from V and 3 bases from J, the junction contained 1 base not matched to a gene. This CDR3 contains 14 residues. Germline loops: CDR1 SGHTA, CDR2 FQGNSA. The CDR3 loop is CASSLGQGGYEQYF. The CDR3 DNA reads as TGTGCCAGCAGCTTGGGACAGGGGGGCTACGAGCAGTACTTC.

The V call is TRBV29-1, the J call TRBJ2-7; 9 bases match TRBD2. Germline V lookup: CDR1 SQVTM, CDR2 ANQGSEA. There are 13 residues in the CDR3. Losses at the gene ends were 7 bases for V and 3 bases for J; bases not matched to a gene: 7. CDR3: CSARTSGHYEQYF. Here the CDR3 DNA reads TGCAGCGCCCGCACTAGCGGGCACTACGAGCAGTACTTC.

The J gene is TRBJ1-1, the V gene TRBV6-1; D not resolved. Trimming shortened V by 0 bases and J by 0 bases, and 8 bases separated the two germline ends. The CDR3 spans 15 residues. The germline V gene encodes CDR1 MNHNS and CDR2 SASEGT. CDR3 loop: CASSEALGMNTEAFF. In nucleotides, the CDR3 is TGTGCCAGCAGTGAAGCGCTCGGGATGAACACTGAAGCTTTCTTT.

The chain carries TRBV3-1 (or the pseudogene TRBV3-2) and TRBJ2-2; maybe TRBD1 (8 bases). Trimming took 0 bases from V and 6 from J, leaving 17 bases between them. The length of the CDR3 is 17 residues. Per germline, CDR1 LGHDT and CDR2 YNNKEL (reference sequence). The CDR3 protein is CASSQEGRTGRAGELFF. The CDR3 DNA reads TGTGCCAGCAGCCAAGAAGGTCGGACAGGGAGGGCCGGGGAGCTGTTTTTT.

The chain recombines TRBV7-9 with TRBJ2-1; weak D call: TRBD1 (6 bases). Between the trimmed V and J ends, which lost 5 bases and 4 bases, there was a span of 15 bases. The CDR3 length is 15 residues. In germline, CDR1 is SEHNR, CDR2 FQNEAQ (reference sequence). The CDR3 region is CASSPTGRTYNEQFF. The CDR3 bases are TGTGCCAGCAGCCCCACAGGGAGAACTTACAATGAGCAGTTCTTC.

The chain employs TRBV10-3 and TRBJ2-7, with 7 bases identical to TRBD2. Unmatched junction bases numbered 8, after V lost 4 bases and J lost 5 bases. This CDR3 region has 14 residues. Germline V CDR1 and CDR2: ENHRY, SYGVKD. Written as DNA, the CDR3 is TGTGCCATCAGTGGCGAGGGAGGGGCCCACGAGCAGTACTTC. Encoded protein: CAISGEGGAHEQYF.

J is TRBJ1-1 and V is TRBV7-9; possibly TRBD1 for D (6 bases). V lost 5 bases and J lost 5, with 24 bases in between. The CDR3 totals 17 residues. Per the germline V gene, CDR1 is SEHNR and CDR2 is FQNEAQ (reference sequence). CDR3 DNA sequence: TGTGCCAGCAGCCCCAACCGTGGGGGCAGGATTAGTACTGAAGCTTTCTTT. Protein product: CASSPNRGGRISTEAFF.